The next 17 T cell receptor beta chains were all read from a single sample in a study of cytomegalovirus exposure and HLA in healthy donors. The primer mix had 60 Vbeta and 13 Jbeta primers. TCRdb's table, derived via immunoSEQ multiplex PCR, lists solely in-frame clones and lacks some. The sample has tens of thousands of clones, 80% seen once; the top ten hold approximately 7.9%. Sample: PBMCs. The source of these receptors is a man aged 30-40 years in good health and CMV-seronegative.

The chain combines TRBV13 with TRBJ2-7; possibly TRBD1 for D (6 bases). The CDR3 totals 12 residues. The V end lost 5 bases, the J end lost 6 bases, and 11 bases lay between the germline ends. Per germline, CDR1 PRHDT and CDR2 FYEKMQ (reference sequence). The CDR3 DNA reads TGTGCCAGCAGCAACCAGGGGTGCGAGCAGTACTTC. It is translated as CASSNQGCEQYF.

The rearrangement links TRBV7-6 to TRBJ2-7; 9 bases are a match to TRBD2. Germline loops: CDR1 SGHVS, CDR2 FNYEAQ. V shed 2 bases and J 5 bases; nucleotides not matched to a gene: 19. This CDR3 comprises 19 residues. The CDR3 here is CASSLPRETSGLYPHEQYF. Written as DNA, the CDR3 is TGTGCCAGCAGCTTACCCAGAGAAACTAGCGGGCTTTACCCCCACGAGCAGTACTTC.

This rearrangement joins TRBV18 to TRBJ2-3; D remains unclear. The germline CDR1 and CDR2 sequences are KGHSH and LQKENI. Deletions cut 3 bases from V and 4 bases from J, with 5 bases between. The CDR3 contains 12 residues. The CDR3 coding sequence is TGTGCCAGCTCACCCTCGGCAGATACGCAGTATTTT. This sequence encodes CASSPSADTQYF.

This sequence joins TRBV2 and TRBJ1-2; no clear D. The CDR3 is 13 amino acids. Trimming removed 6 bases from V and 5 bases from J, with 13 bases in between. Germline loops: CDR1 SNHLY, CDR2 FYNNEI. The CDR3: CASSLGPVYGYTF. The CDR3 coding sequence is TGTGCCAGCAGCTTGGGCCCGGTTTATGGCTACACCTTC.

The rearrangement uses TRBV25-1 and TRBJ1-2; 7 bases are shared with TRBD1. CDR1 is MGHDK and CDR2 is SYGVNS in the germline V gene. The V and J ends lost 3 bases and 8 bases, in that order; junction bases with no gene match: 15. The CDR3 sequence is 16 residues long. CDR3 nucleotide sequence: TGTGCCAGCAGTGATGGACAGGCGCTATTACGGGGGGGCTACACCTTC. Translation: CASSDGQALLRGGYTF.

The genes are TRBV5-4 and TRBJ2-3, with D possibly being TRBD2 (6 bases). The V gene's germline CDR1 is SGHNT and CDR2 YYREEE (reference sequence). The CDR3 is 14 residues long. V was pared by 3 bases and J by 4 bases, with 12 bases between. The CDR3 region is CASSSASAPDTQYF. CDR3 coding DNA: TGTGCCAGCAGCTCAGCTAGCGCCCCAGATACGCAGTATTTT.

The chain recombines TRBV5-1 with TRBJ2-5, with 9 bases that match TRBD2. The DNA end is a closer match to TRBJ2-7, so the J assignment may be wrong. CDR3 size: 16 residues. CDR1 SGHRS and CDR2 YFSETQ come from the germline V gene. DNA for the CDR3: TGCGCCAGCAGCCCCGGGCTAGCGGGGTACTCCTACGAGCAGTACTTC. Its translation is CASSPGLAGYSYEQYF.

The chain couples TRBV5-1 to TRBJ2-5, with 7 bases lining up with TRBD1. Trimming took 1 base from V and 3 from J; bases not matched to a gene: 3. Germline CDR1 reads SGHRS; CDR2 reads YFSETQ. This CDR3 spans 14 amino acids. In nucleotides, the CDR3 is TGCGCCAGCAGCTTGATAACAGGGGAAGAGACCCAGTACTTC. This sequence encodes CASSLITGEETQYF.

The chain links TRBV28 to TRBJ2-1; 8 nucleotides align to TRBD2. With 6 bases clipped from V and 6 bases from J, the junction kept 10 bases outside the gene matches. Germline-derived CDR1 and CDR2 are MDHEN and SYDVKM. The CDR3 is 15 amino acids. The CDR3 DNA reads as TGTGCCAGCAGCTCCAGCGGGAGTTGGCCCAATGAGCAGTTCTTC. This encodes CASSSSGSWPNEQFF.

This chain links TRBV7-2 with TRBJ2-3, with 8 positions matching TRBD2. The CDR3 has 19 amino acids. V lost 0 bases, J lost 1 base, and 12 bases stayed unmatched. Germline V gives CDR1 SGHTA, CDR2 FQGNSA. CDR3 region: CASSLAVQGAGGGTDTQYF. CDR3 coding DNA: TGTGCCAGCAGCTTAGCGGTCCAAGGTGCGGGGGGTGGCACAGATACGCAGTATTTT.

The gene calls are TRBV30 and TRBJ2-5, with D possibly matching TRBD1 (6 bases). V dropped 4 bases and J dropped 9 bases, with 27 bases sitting between them. CDR3 length equals 16 residues. Germline assignment: CDR1 GTSNPN and CDR2 SVGIG (reference sequence). The CDR3 coding sequence is TGTGCCTGGAAAACAGGGACCCAGCAGACAAGTGGGGCCCAGTACTTC. Its protein product is CAWKTGTQQTSGAQYF.

The chain uses TRBV2 and TRBJ1-4, with 11 positions matching TRBD1. The V segment lost 6 bases and the J segment 4 bases; nucleotides outside the gene matches: 10. The CDR3 consists of 17 residues. The germline CDR1 and CDR2 sequences are SNHLY and FYNNEI. CDR3 in DNA: TGTGCCAGCAGCCCCCGGACAGGGGGCTCGGGTAATGAAAAACTGTTTTTT. Protein product: CASSPRTGGSGNEKLFF. Complete variable domain (other parts from reference TRBV2 and TRBJ1-4): EPEVTQTPSHQVTQMGQEVILRCVPISNHLYFYWYRQILGQKVEFLVSFYNNEISEKSEIFDDQFSVERPDGSNFTLKIRSTKLEDSAMYFCASSPRTGGSGNEKLFFGSGTQLSVL.

This clone was seen once. For the CDR3, the DNA is TGCAGCGTTGAAGATTTTGTCGGGAGGGCGAACATTCAGTACTTC. This gives the protein CSVEDFVGRANIQYF. V and J are TRBV29-1 and TRBJ2-4, with 8 bases lining up with TRBD2. V lost 0 bases, J lost 7 bases, and 8 bases stayed unmatched. Looked up from germline, CDR1 is SQVTM and CDR2 is ANQGSEA. CDR3 size: 15 residues.

V is TRBV5-1 and J is TRBJ2-5; TRBD2 matches at 7 bases. The J call may be mistaken, given a closer DNA end match to TRBJ2-7. CDR3 length equals 16 residues. In germline, CDR1 is SGHRS, CDR2 YFSETQ. The CDR3 protein is CASSLGLADDSYEQYF. The CDR3 region has the DNA TGCGCCAGCAGCTTGGGGCTAGCGGATGACTCCTACGAGCAGTACTTC.

V is TRBV4-3 and J is TRBJ2-2; TRBD2 might be the D (7 bases). This CDR3 has 17 amino acids. V lost 0 bases, J lost 7 bases, and 18 bases lay in between. Per the germline V gene, CDR1 is LGHNA and CDR2 is YSLEER. The DNA for the CDR3 is TGCGCCAGCAGCCAAGATGGGGGCTCCAGGGAGGGCGGGGAGCTGTTTTTT. Its protein product is CASSQDGGSREGGELFF.

This chain uses TRBV12-5 with TRBJ2-2; 7 nucleotides align to TRBD2. Losses at the gene ends were 8 bases for V and 3 bases for J; bases not matched to a gene: 9. This CDR3 comprises 15 residues. The germline V gene has CDR1 LGHNT and CDR2 FRNRAP. This CDR3 reads CASREGTMDTGELFF. DNA of the CDR3: TGTGCTAGTAGGGAGGGGACGATGGACACCGGGGAGCTGTTTTTT.

The V and J genes are TRBV5-4 and TRBJ1-1; D might be TRBD1 (5 bases). Germline V gene data show CDR1 as SGHNT and CDR2 as YYREEE (reference sequence). The CDR3 runs 14 residues. The V and J ends lost 1 base and 4 bases respectively, with 11 bases between them. The DNA of the CDR3 is TGTGCCAGCAGCTTGAATAGGGGAAGCACTGAAGCTTTCTTT. This codes for CASSLNRGSTEAFF.